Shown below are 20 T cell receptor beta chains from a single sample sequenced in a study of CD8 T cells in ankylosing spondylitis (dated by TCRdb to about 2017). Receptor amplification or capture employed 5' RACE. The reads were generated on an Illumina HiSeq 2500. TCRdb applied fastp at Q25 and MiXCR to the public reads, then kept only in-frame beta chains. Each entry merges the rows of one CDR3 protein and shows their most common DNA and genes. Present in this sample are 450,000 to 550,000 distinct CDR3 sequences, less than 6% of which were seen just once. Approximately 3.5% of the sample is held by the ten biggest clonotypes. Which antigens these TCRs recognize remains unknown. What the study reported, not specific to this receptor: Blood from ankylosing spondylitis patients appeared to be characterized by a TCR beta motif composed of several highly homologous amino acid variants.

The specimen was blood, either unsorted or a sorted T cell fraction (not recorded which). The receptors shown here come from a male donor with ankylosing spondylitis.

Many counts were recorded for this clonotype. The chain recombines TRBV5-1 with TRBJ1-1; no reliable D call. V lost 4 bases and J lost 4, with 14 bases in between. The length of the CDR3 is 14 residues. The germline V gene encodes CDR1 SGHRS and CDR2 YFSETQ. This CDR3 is CASSRAEWGTEAFF. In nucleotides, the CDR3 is TGCGCCAGCAGCCGAGCTGAATGGGGCACTGAAGCTTTCTTT. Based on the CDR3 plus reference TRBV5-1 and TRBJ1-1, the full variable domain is KAGVTQTPRYLIKTRGQQVTLSCSPISGHRSVSWYQQTPGQGLQFLFEYFSETQRNKGNFPGRFSGRQFSNSRSEMNVSTLELGDSALYLCASSRAEWGTEAFFGQGTRLTVV.

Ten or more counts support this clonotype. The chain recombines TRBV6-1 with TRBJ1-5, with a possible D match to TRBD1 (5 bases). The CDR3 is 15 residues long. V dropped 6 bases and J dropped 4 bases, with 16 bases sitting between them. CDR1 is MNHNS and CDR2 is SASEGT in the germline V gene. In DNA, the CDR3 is TGTGCCAGCAGCTCCCAGGCCGGGGGGAATCAGCCCCAGCATTTT. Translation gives CASSSQAGGNQPQHF.

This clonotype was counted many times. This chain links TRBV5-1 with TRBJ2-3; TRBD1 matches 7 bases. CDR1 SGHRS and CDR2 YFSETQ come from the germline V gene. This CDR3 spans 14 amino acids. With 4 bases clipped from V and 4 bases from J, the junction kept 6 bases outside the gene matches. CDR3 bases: TGCGCCAGCAGCCCGAACAGGGGTCCAGATACGCAGTATTTT. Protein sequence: CASSPNRGPDTQYF.

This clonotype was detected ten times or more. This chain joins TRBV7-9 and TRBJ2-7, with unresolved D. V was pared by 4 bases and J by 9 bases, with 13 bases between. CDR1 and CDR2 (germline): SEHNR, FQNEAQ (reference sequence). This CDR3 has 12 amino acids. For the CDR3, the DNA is TGTGCCAGCAGCTCCGACGGTGTCGGGCAGTACTTC. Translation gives CASSSDGVGQYF.

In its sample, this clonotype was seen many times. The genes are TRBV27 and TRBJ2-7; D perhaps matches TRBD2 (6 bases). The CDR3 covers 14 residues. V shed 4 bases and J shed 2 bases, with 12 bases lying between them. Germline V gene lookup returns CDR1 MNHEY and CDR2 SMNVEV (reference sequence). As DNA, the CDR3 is TGTGCCAGCAGTTGGGGCCCGGGGGCCTACGAGCAGTACTTC. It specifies CASSWGPGAYEQYF.

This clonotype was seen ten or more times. Here the CDR3 DNA reads TGCAGTGCTAGTTCCAGGACGCATGGCTACACCTTC. This sequence encodes CSASSRTHGYTF. V gene TRBV20-1 combines with J gene TRBJ1-2; D remains ambiguous. The CDR3 consists of 12 residues. V lost 3 bases and J 6 bases, leaving 11 bases between the germline ends. Germline CDR1 reads DFQATT; CDR2 reads SNEGSKA (reference sequence).

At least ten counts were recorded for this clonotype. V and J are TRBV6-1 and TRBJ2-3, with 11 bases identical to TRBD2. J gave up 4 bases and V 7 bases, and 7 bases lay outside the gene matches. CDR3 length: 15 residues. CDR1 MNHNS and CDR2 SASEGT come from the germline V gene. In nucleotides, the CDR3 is TGTGCCAGCAAAATAGCGGGGGGGCTGGCAGATACGCAGTATTTT. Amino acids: CASKIAGGLADTQYF.

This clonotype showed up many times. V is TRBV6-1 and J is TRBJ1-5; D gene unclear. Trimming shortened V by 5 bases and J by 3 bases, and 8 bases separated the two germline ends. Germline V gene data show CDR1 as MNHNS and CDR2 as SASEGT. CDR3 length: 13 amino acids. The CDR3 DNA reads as TGTGCCAGCAGTAGTAGGGACAATCAGCCCCAGCATTTT. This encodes CASSSRDNQPQHF.

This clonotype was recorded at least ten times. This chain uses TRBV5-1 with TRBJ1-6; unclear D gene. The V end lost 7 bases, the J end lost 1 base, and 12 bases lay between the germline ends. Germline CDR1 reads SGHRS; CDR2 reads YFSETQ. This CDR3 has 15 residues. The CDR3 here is CASSPGPSYNSPLHF. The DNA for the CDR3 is TGCGCCAGCTCACCCGGCCCGTCCTATAATTCACCCCTCCACTTT.

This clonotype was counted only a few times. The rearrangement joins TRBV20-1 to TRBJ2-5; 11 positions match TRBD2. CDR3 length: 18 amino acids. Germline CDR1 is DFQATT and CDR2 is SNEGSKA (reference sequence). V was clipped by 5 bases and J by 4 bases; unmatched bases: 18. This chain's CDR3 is CSALPFFSTSGGRETQYF. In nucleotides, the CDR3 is TGCAGTGCTCTACCCTTCTTCTCTACTAGCGGGGGAAGAGAGACCCAGTACTTC.

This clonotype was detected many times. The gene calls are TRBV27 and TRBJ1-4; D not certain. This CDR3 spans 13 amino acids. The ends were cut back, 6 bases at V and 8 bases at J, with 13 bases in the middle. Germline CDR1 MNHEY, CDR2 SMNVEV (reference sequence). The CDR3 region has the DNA TGTGCCAGCAGGCCCACGGGGAGCGAAAAACTGTTTTTT. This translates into CASRPTGSEKLFF.

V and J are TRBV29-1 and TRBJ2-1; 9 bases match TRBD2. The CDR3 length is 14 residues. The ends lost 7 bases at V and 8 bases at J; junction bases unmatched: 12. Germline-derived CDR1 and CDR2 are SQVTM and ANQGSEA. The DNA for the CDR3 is TGCAGCGCCCAATCTAGCGGGATGGGGGATGAGCAGTTCTTC. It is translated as CSAQSSGMGDEQFF.

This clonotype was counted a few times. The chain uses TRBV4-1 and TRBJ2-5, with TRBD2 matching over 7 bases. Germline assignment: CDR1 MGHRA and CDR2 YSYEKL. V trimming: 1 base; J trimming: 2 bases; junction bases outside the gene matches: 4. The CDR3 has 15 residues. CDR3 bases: TGCGCCAGCAGCCAAGGGGCAGCGGGGCAAGAGACCCAGTACTTC. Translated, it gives CASSQGAAGQETQYF.

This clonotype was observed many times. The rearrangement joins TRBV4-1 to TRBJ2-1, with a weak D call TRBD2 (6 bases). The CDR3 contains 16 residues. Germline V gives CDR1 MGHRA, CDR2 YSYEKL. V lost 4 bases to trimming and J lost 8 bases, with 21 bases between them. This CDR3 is CASSLTHAGREHEQFF. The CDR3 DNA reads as TGCGCCAGCAGCCTTACCCATGCGGGAAGAGAGCATGAGCAGTTCTTC.

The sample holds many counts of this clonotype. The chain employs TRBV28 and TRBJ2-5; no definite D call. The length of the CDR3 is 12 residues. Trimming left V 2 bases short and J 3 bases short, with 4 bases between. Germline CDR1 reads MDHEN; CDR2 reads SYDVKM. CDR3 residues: CASSLREETQYF. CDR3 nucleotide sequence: TGTGCCAGCAGTTTACGGGAAGAGACCCAGTACTTC.

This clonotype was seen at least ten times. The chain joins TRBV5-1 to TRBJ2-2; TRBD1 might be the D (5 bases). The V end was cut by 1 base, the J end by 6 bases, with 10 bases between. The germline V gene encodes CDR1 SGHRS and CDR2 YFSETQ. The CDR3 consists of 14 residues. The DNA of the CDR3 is TGCGCCAGCAGCTTGACTGGGGCGGCCGGGGAGCTGTTTTTT. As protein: CASSLTGAAGELFF.

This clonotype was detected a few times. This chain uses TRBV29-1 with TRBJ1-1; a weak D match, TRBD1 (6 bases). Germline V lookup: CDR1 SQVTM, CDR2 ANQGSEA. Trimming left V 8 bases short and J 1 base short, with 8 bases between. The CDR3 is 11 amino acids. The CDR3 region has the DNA TGCAGCACGGACAGGAACACTGAAGCTTTCTTT. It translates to CSTDRNTEAFF.

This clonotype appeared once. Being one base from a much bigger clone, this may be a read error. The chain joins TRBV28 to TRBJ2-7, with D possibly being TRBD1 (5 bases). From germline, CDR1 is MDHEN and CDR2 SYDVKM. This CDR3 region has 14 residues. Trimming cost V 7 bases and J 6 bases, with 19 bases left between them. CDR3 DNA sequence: TGTGCCAGCACCACCTTAGACAGAGACTGCGAGCAGTACTTC. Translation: CASTTLDRDCEQYF.

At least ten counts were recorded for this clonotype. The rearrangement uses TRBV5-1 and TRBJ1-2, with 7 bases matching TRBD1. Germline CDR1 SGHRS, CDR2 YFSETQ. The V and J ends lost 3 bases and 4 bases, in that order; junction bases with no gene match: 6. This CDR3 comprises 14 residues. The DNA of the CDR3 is TGCGCCAGCAGCTCCGGACAGGCGGGCTATGGCTACACCTTC. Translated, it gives CASSSGQAGYGYTF.

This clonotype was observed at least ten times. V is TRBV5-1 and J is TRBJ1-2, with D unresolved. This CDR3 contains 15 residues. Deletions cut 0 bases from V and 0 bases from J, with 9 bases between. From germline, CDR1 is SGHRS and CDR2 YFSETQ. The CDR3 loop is CASSLGRPANYGYTF. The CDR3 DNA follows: TGCGCCAGCAGCTTGGGGCGGCCAGCTAACTATGGCTACACCTTC.